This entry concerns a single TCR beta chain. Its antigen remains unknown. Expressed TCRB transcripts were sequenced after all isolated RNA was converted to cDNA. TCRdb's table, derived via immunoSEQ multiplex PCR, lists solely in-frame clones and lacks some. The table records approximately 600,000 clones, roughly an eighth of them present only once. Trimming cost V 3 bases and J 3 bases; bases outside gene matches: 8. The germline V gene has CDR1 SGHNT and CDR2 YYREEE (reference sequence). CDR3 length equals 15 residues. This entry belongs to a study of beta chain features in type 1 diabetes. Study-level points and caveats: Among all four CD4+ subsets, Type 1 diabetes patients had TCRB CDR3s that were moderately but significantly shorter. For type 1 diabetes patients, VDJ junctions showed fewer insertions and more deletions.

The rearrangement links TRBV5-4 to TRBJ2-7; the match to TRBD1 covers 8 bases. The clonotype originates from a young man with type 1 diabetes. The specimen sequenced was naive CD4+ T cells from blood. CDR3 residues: CASSSPRTGFYEQYF. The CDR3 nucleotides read TGTGCCAGCAGCTCTCCTAGGACAGGGTTCTACGAGCAGTACTTC.